A single sample is the source of the 10 T cell receptor beta chains below, sequenced in a study of T cell clonality in common variable immunodeficiency. The method was immunoSEQ multiplex PCR; TCRdb's version includes in-frame clones alone and lacks a portion of them. The table records about 23,000 clones without singletons, the ten largest covering approximately 8.9%. Findings and caveats of the study: Fewer deletions and N-nucleotide insertions were reportedly seen in common variable immunodeficiency TCR beta sequences.

For these TCRs, the target antigens are not known. The sequencing input was peripheral blood mononuclear cells. The origin of the receptors is a human donor with common variable immunodeficiency.

This clone was seen a few times. The DNA ends 3 residues before the CDR3 does, and the rest of the CDR3 is filled in from the germline J gene. J is TRBJ1-2 and V is TRBV13; D perhaps matches TRBD1 (6 bases). Germline CDR1 and CDR2: PRHDT and FYEKMQ (reference sequence). This CDR3 is 14 amino acids long. V was cut by 5 bases and J by 4 bases, with 14 bases left in between. The CDR3 sequence is CASSPTGGPYGYTF. The covered CDR3 bases are TGTGCCAGCAGCCCGACAGGTGGACCCTATGGC.

This clone was observed a handful of times. The CDR3 loop reads CASSLLGPGGAKNIQYF. CDR3 bases read: TGTGCCAGCAGCTTACTGGGGCCGGGGGGGGCCAAAAACATT. The chain links TRBV13 to TRBJ2-4; TRBD2 matches 8 bases. The read ends 3 residues before the CDR3 terminus; that terminus is restored from the germline J gene. The V and J ends lost 2 bases and 1 base, in that order; junction bases with no gene match: 7. This CDR3 contains 17 residues. The germline V gene has CDR1 PRHDT and CDR2 FYEKMQ (reference sequence).

This clone occurred a few times. Read sequence stops 3 residues before the CDR3 end, and the germline J gene provides the missing end. The chain employs TRBV19 and TRBJ2-7; weak D call: TRBD2 (5 bases). The V end lost 5 bases, the J end lost 1 base, and 12 bases lay between the germline ends. The CDR3 runs to 14 residues. The germline gives CDR1 LNHDA, CDR2 SQIVND (reference sequence). The CDR3 DNA, read in part, is TGTGCCAGTAGTTGGTCCGGGGATTCCTACGAG. Encoded protein: CASSWSGDSYE. The whole CDR3 sequence reads CASSWSGDSYEQYF.

This clone was recorded a few times. Sequencing ends 3 residues short of the CDR3 end; the germline J gene provides the rest. J is TRBJ2-1 and V is TRBV2; D possibly uses TRBD1 or TRBD2 (5 bases each). The V end lost 6 bases, the J end lost 7 bases, and 19 bases lay between the germline ends. Germline CDR1 reads SNHLY; CDR2 reads FYNNEI. CDR3 length: 15 amino acids. This CDR3 is CASRPYTGGKNEQFF. Incomplete CDR3 DNA: TGTGCCAGCAGGCCTTACACAGGAGGTAAAAATGAG.

This clone has a count of ten or more. The observed sequence ends 3 residues before the CDR3 terminus, with the missing tail filled in from the germline J gene. The V and J genes are TRBV2 and TRBJ2-3; 8 bases agree with TRBD2. The CDR3 is 15 amino acids. Germline assignment: CDR1 SNHLY and CDR2 FYNNEI. The ends lost 5 bases at V and 0 bases at J; junction bases unmatched: 4. The part of the CDR3 DNA that was read is TGTGCCAGCAGTCGAGCGGGGGTGAGCACAGATACG. It yields the protein CASSRAGVSTDT. The full CDR3 reads CASSRAGVSTDTQYF.

This clone was picked up many times. Read coverage stops 3 residues before the CDR3 terminus; the germline J gene supplies the remainder. The chain recombines TRBV13 with TRBJ2-7, with TRBD2 matching over 8 bases. Germline assignment: CDR1 PRHDT and CDR2 FYEKMQ (reference sequence). The V and J ends lost 5 bases and 5 bases, in that order; junction bases with no gene match: 14. The CDR3 extends over 16 amino acids. CDR3 DNA (partial): TGTGCCAGCAGCCCCAGCTCCGGGGGGGGCCTCGACGAG. As protein: CASSPSSGGGLDE. The CDR3 in its entirety is CASSPSSGGGLDEQYF.

This clone was counted between two and nine times. The read comes to an end 3 residues before the CDR3 does, leaving the germline J gene to fill in the end. The gene calls are TRBV30 and TRBJ2-3; 13 bases align to TRBD2. J was trimmed by 2 bases and V by 3 bases; bases with no gene match: 8. Germline CDR1 GTSNPN, CDR2 SVGIG (reference sequence). CDR3 size: 17 residues. The CDR3 bases that were read are TGTGCCTGGAGGACTAGCGGGGGGTTTACGTACACAGATACG. It translates to CAWRTSGGFTYTDT. The full CDR3 sequence reads CAWRTSGGFTYTDTQYF.

Turning to this clone: The read comes to an end 3 residues before the CDR3 does, leaving the germline J gene to fill in the end. The chain carries TRBV19 and TRBJ1-5; D is perhaps TRBD1 (5 bases). Germline loops: CDR1 LNHDA, CDR2 SQIVND (reference sequence). Trimming left V 0 bases short and J 6 bases short, with 9 bases between. The CDR3 spans 14 residues. The CDR3 region is CASSIEGGPQPQHF. CDR3 bases read: TGTGCCAGTAGTATAGAGGGGGGACCTCAGCCC.

In this sample, this clone turned up many times. The read is 3 residues too short to cover the CDR3 end, so that end is filled in from the germline J gene. The V call is TRBV7-9, the J call TRBJ2-7; D unclear. The germline CDR1 and CDR2 sequences are SEHNR and FQNEAQ (reference sequence). Deletions cut 2 bases from V and 1 base from J, with 3 bases between. This CDR3 is built from 12 residues. CDR3: CASSLQSYEQYF. CDR3 DNA (partial): TGTGCCAGCAGCTTACAGTCCTACGAG.

This clone appeared many times. The read finishes 3 residues shy of the CDR3 end, and the germline J gene is used to complete it. The rearrangement links TRBV2 to TRBJ2-7, with 10 bases that match TRBD2. Germline V CDR1 and CDR2: SNHLY, FYNNEI. CDR3 length: 15 residues. Trimming cost V 6 bases and J 2 bases; bases outside gene matches: 7. The CDR3 spells CASSNGAGGPYEQYF. CDR3 bases read: TGTGCCAGCAGCAATGGAGCGGGAGGGCCCTACGAG.